This T cell receptor beta chain was sequenced in a study of blood T cell repertoires in COVID-19. Across the study: Material from acute and convalescent COVID-19 was sourced from the United States, Italy and Spain. T cells, B-cell-depleted T cells, or PBMCs provided the cDNA or gDNA that served as material.

In the authors' workflow: The assay estimated nucleated cells by amplifying reference gene primers. Assay: immunoSEQ multiplex PCR; the TCRdb copy retains only in-frame clones and omits some. V and J calls and clone size are given by that table; D and trimming were obtained from the DNA. The sample consists of tens of thousands of clones, about 82% of them appearing once. This clone appeared once. The TCR comes from a woman aged 80 or over with acute or convalescent COVID-19. The sequenced sample was peripheral blood.

CDR3 in amino acids: CASSLSVTQYF. The CDR3 bases are TGTGCCAGCAGTTTATCGGTTACGCAGTATTTT. The chain couples TRBV28 to TRBJ2-3, with D unclear. The CDR3 covers 11 residues. V was shortened by 1 base and J by 8 bases, with 4 bases between the two germline ends. Looked up from germline, CDR1 is MDHEN and CDR2 is SYDVKM. Looking up the rest from reference TRBV28 and TRBJ2-3 gives the full variable domain: DVKVTQSSRYLVKRTGEKVFLECVQDMDHENMFWYRQDPGLGLRLIYFSYDVKMKEKGDIPEGYSVSREKKERFSLILESASTNQTSMYLCASSLSVTQYFGPGTRLTVL.